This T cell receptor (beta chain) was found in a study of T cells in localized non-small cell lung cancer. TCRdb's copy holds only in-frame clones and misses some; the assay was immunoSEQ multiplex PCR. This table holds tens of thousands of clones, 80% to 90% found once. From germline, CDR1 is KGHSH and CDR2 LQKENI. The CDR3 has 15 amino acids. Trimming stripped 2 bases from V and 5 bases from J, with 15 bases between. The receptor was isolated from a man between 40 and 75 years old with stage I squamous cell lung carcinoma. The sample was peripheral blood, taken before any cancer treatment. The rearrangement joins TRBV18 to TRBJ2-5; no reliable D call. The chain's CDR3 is CASSPSVEFMETQYF. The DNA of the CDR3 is TGTGCCAGCTCACCAAGCGTTGAGTTTATGGAGACCCAGTACTTC.